Described below is a single TCR beta chain sequence and its context. The data are from a study of beta chain features in type 1 diabetes. There are 12 residues in the CDR3. CDR1 and CDR2 from the germline V gene are SQVTM and ANQGSEA. Trimming cost V 3 bases and J 7 bases; bases outside gene matches: 4. Expressed TCRB transcripts got sequenced, as all isolated RNA was reverse transcribed. Sequencing used immunoSEQ multiplex PCR; TCRdb keeps in-frame clones, though not all of them. The table has over 150,000 clones, 8.1% seen once. Sequencing was done on a sample of central memory CD4+ T cells from blood. The origin of this receptor is a man younger than 35 in good health. The chain employs TRBV29-1 and TRBJ1-2, with 8 positions matching TRBD1. CDR3 DNA: TGCAGCGTTGATAGGGACAGGAGTGGCTACACCTTC. Translation: CSVDRDRSGYTF. The full variable domain, in which reference TRBV29-1 and TRBJ1-2 provide the parts outside the CDR3, is SAVISQKPSRDICQRGTSLTIQCQVDSQVTMMFWYRQQPGQSLTLIATANQGSEATYESGFVIDKFPISRPNLTFSTLTVSNMSPEDSSIYLCSVDRDRSGYTFGSGTRLTVV.